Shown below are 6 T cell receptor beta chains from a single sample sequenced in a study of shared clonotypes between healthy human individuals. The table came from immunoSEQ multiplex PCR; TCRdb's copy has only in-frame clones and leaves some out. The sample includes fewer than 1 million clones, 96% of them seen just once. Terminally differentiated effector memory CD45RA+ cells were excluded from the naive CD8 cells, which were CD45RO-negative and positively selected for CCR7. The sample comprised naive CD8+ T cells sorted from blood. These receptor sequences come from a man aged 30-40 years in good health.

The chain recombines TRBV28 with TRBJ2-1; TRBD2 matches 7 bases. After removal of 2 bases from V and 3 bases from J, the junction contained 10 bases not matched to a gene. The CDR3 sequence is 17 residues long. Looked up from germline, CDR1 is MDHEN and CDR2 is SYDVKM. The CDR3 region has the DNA TGTGCCAGCAGTTTAGCATCCTGGCTAGCGGACTACAATGAGCAGTTCTTC. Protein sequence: CASSLASWLADYNEQFF. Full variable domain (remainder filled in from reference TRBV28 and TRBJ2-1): DVKVTQSSRYLVKRTGEKVFLECVQDMDHENMFWYRQDPGLGLRLIYFSYDVKMKEKGDIPEGYSVSREKKERFSLILESASTNQTSMYLCASSLASWLADYNEQFFGPGTRLTVL.

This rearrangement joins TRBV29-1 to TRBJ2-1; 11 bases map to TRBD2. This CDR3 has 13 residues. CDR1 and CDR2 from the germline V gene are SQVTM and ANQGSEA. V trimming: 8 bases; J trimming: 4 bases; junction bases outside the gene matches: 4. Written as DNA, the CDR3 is TGCAGCTGGGGACTAGCGGATTACAATGAGCAGTTCTTC. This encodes CSWGLADYNEQFF.

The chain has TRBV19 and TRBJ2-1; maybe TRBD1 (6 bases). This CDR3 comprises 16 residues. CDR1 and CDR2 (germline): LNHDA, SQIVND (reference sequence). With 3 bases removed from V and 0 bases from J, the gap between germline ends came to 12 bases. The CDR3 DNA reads TGTGCCAGTAGTATGGGGACATACAGCTCCTACAATGAGCAGTTCTTC. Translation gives CASSMGTYSSYNEQFF.

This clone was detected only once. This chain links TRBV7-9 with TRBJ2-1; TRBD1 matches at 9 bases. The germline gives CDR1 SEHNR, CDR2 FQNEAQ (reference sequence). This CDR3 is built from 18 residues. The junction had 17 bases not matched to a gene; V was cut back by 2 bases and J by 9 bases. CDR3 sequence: CASSLRDLPGQGSIEQFF. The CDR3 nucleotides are TGTGCCAGCAGCTTACGCGACCTCCCGGGACAGGGTTCTATTGAGCAGTTCTTC. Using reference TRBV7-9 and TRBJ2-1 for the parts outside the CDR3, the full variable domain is DTGVSQNPRHKITKRGQNVTFRCDPISEHNRLYWYRQTLGQGPEFLTYFQNEAQLEKSRLLSDRFSAERPKGSFSTLEIQRTEQGDSAMYLCASSLRDLPGQGSIEQFFGPGTRLTVL.

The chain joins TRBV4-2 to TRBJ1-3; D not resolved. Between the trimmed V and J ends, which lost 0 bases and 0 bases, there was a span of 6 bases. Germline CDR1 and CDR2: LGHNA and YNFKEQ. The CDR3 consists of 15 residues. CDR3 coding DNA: TGTGCCAGCAGCCAAGACACAGCCTCTGGAAACACCATATATTTT. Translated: CASSQDTASGNTIYF.

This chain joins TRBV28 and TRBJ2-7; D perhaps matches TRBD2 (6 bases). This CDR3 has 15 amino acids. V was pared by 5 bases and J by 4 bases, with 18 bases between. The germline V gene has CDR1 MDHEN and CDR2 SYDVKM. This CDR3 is CASSPLADLLYEQYF. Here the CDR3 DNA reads TGTGCCAGCAGTCCCTTAGCGGATCTACTTTACGAGCAGTACTTC.